Shown below are 5 T cell receptor beta chains from a single sample sequenced in a study of T cell clusters in autoimmune cytopenias. Roughly 38,000 genome equivalents of blood DNA were amplified for TRB. Multiplex touch-down PCR amplified TRB using TRB-A and TRB-B pools in one tube. No DNA is given; TCRdb re-called the multiplex PCR reads and lists each CDR3 protein once. Its listing shows 15,000 or so distinct CDR3 sequences. Sequencing was done on a sample of peripheral blood. The source is a human donor with an autoimmune cytopenia or autoimmune hepatitis (not recorded which).

Judged by frequency, this clonotype is medium-sized (0.01 to 0.1%). The V call is TRBV27, the J call TRBJ1-6. This CDR3 spans 14 amino acids. The V gene's germline CDR1 is MNHEY and CDR2 SMNVEV (reference sequence). This chain's CDR3 is CASTLNGGRRTLHF.

V and J are TRBV4-2 and TRBJ2-6. This CDR3 contains 15 residues. Germline assignment: CDR1 LGHNA and CDR2 YNFKEQ. The CDR3 loop reads CASSSRAPGANVLTF.

CDR3 amino acids: CASSLVGEKLFF. The chain is built from TRBV7-4 and TRBJ1-4. The CDR3 extends over 12 amino acids. CDR1 and CDR2 (germline): SGHVT, SQSDAQ.

The rearrangement links TRBV5-4 to TRBJ2-6; TCRdb's D gene call, TRBD2, goes unchecked for lack of DNA. CDR3 size: 18 residues. CDR1 and CDR2 from the germline V gene are SGHNT and YYREEE (reference sequence). This CDR3 is CASSLWGEGNSGANVLTF.

The chain recombines TRBV11-2 with TRBJ1-5; the D call from TCRdb, TRBD1, cannot be confirmed without DNA. The germline gives CDR1 SGHAT, CDR2 FQNNGV. The CDR3 sequence is 16 residues long. The CDR3 protein is CASSSGTAYSNQPQHF.